One sample yielded the 17 T cell receptor beta chains listed below, sequenced in a study of control samples from healthy donors and cancer patients. Sequenced by immunoSEQ multiplex PCR; TCRdb stores in-frame clones only, minus some. Of some 150,000 clones detected, roughly 94% appear once; the ten largest clones hold 10% to 15%. Sequencing input: blood. The origin of the receptors is a man aged 35 to 55 in good health.

The V call is TRBV18, the J call TRBJ2-7, with D possibly TRBD1 on 6 matching bases. Trimming pared 2 bases from V and 1 base from J, leaving 6 bases between. Germline V gene sequence: CDR1 KGHSH, CDR2 LQKENI. CDR3 length: 13 amino acids. DNA for the CDR3: TGTGCCAGCTCACCAACAGGGTCCTACGAGCAGTACTTC. It specifies CASSPTGSYEQYF.

The chain is built from TRBV3-1 (or the pseudogene TRBV3-2) and TRBJ1-6, with 7 bases aligning to TRBD1. The CDR3 consists of 15 residues. Germline CDR1 is LGHDT and CDR2 is YNNKEL (reference sequence). The trim removed 4 bases at V and 5 bases at J, leaving 5 bases unmatched. Here the CDR3 DNA reads TGTGCCAGCAGCCGGACAGGACTGGATAATTCACCCCTCCACTTT. Translated, it gives CASSRTGLDNSPLHF.

The chain has TRBV7-3 and TRBJ2-6; unclear D gene. Per germline, CDR1 SGHTA and CDR2 FQGTGA. V was cut by 5 bases and J by 0 bases, with 8 bases left in between. The CDR3 contains 15 residues. CDR3 nucleotides: TGTGCCAGCAGCCGAGGAGACTCTGGGGCCAACGTCCTGACTTTC. Translating it yields CASSRGDSGANVLTF.

Of note for this clone: Within the sample, other DNA sequences also encode this same CDR3. The CDR3 DNA is TGTGCCAGCAGCGAGGGGTCCGCGAACACCGGGGAGCTGTTTTTT. This translates into CASSEGSANTGELFF. The V and J genes are TRBV9 and TRBJ2-2; D might be TRBD1 (5 bases). The CDR3 is made up of 15 amino acids. Germline values: CDR1 SGDLS, CDR2 YYNGEE. Trimming took off 3 bases at V and 0 bases at J, with 9 bases between the two ends.

This chain uses TRBV6-2 or TRBV6-3 with TRBJ1-5; D unresolved. Germline-derived CDR1 and CDR2 are MNHEY and SVGEGT. The CDR3 is 13 amino acids. V was cut by 2 bases and J by 9 bases, with 11 bases left in between. The chain's CDR3 is CASSYRASGPQHF. CDR3 bases: TGTGCCAGCAGTTACAGGGCGTCTGGGCCCCAGCATTTT.

The J gene is TRBJ1-1, the V gene TRBV15; possible D gene TRBD1, 5 bases. With 8 bases removed from V and 3 bases from J, the gap between germline ends came to 10 bases. Germline V CDR1 and CDR2: LNHNV, YYDKDF (reference sequence). This CDR3 has 12 residues. The CDR3 DNA reads TGTGCCACCGTCAGGGAGGACACTGAAGCTTTCTTT. Its translation: CATVREDTEAFF.

The chain links TRBV4-2 to TRBJ2-1; TRBD2 matches 7 bases. Unmatched junction bases numbered 5, after V lost 3 bases and J lost 3 bases. Germline V CDR1 and CDR2: LGHNA, YNFKEQ. This CDR3 is built from 15 residues. This chain's CDR3 is CASSQDSSGYNEQFF. CDR3 nucleotides: TGTGCCAGCAGCCAGGACTCTAGCGGCTACAATGAGCAGTTCTTC.

The chain joins TRBV5-1 to TRBJ1-1; TRBD1 matches at 8 bases. This CDR3 is 15 amino acids long. Germline CDR1 SGHRS, CDR2 YFSETQ. The ends lost 4 bases at V and 1 base at J; junction bases unmatched: 6. In DNA, the CDR3 is TGCGCCAGCAGCATCTCCGGGACAGGGAACACTGAAGCTTTCTTT. Residues: CASSISGTGNTEAFF.

This chain links TRBV2 with TRBJ1-5, with D possibly matching TRBD1 (5 bases). Trimming removed 0 bases at V and 0 bases at J, with 9 bases between. The CDR3 contains 16 residues. Germline loops: CDR1 SNHLY, CDR2 FYNNEI. This CDR3 is CASSEATDYSNQPQHF. For the CDR3, the DNA is TGTGCCAGCAGTGAAGCGACAGACTATAGCAATCAGCCCCAGCATTTT.

The chain combines TRBV20-1 with TRBJ1-1, with D hard to call. CDR3 size: 11 residues. Germline values: CDR1 DFQATT, CDR2 SNEGSKA (reference sequence). CDR3 coding DNA: TGCACCCAAAAAGGGAGTACTGAAGCTTTCTTT. This gives the protein CTQKGSTEAFF.

The V call is TRBV9, the J call TRBJ1-4, with TRBD1 as a possible D gene (6 bases). V was trimmed by 0 bases and J by 7 bases, leaving 13 bases between them. The CDR3 is 15 residues long. Germline CDR1 reads SGDLS; CDR2 reads YYNGEE. CDR3: CASSVGGAHSEKLFF. CDR3 DNA: TGTGCCAGCAGCGTAGGGGGGGCGCACAGTGAAAAACTGTTTTTT.

V is TRBV3-1 (or the pseudogene TRBV3-2) and J is TRBJ2-3; 8 bases agree with TRBD2. This CDR3 is 17 amino acids long. Germline CDR1 is LGHDT and CDR2 is YNNKEL (reference sequence). With V trimmed by 0 bases and J by 5 bases, 10 bases remained unmatched. CDR3 in amino acids: CASSQDLARGAGDTQYF. In DNA, the CDR3 is TGTGCCAGCAGCCAAGATCTGGCGCGGGGGGCGGGAGATACGCAGTATTTT.

The chain links TRBV23-1 to TRBJ1-1; D uncertain. TRBV23-1 is filed as an ORF, its function uncertain. The ends were cut back, 8 bases at V and 1 base at J, with 17 bases in the middle. The CDR3 extends over 15 amino acids. Here the CDR3 DNA reads TGCGCCAGCTTAGACCAAAGGGTAAAGAACACTGAAGCTTTCTTT. This encodes CASLDQRVKNTEAFF.

The chain combines TRBV10-2 with TRBJ1-2; D call uncertain. V was clipped by 2 bases and J by 2 bases, with 9 bases between them. Germline values: CDR1 WSHSY, CDR2 SAAADI. CDR3 length: 14 residues. CDR3 sequence: CASSEIFKNYGYTF. The DNA for the CDR3 is TGCGCCAGCAGTGAGATTTTTAAAAACTATGGCTACACCTTC.

The V and J genes are TRBV7-2 and TRBJ2-7; 7 positions match TRBD1. J was trimmed by 2 bases and V by 0 bases; bases with no gene match: 1. Germline CDR1 is SGHTA and CDR2 is FQGNSA. CDR3 length: 14 amino acids. In DNA form, the CDR3 reads TGTGCCAGCAGCTTAGCCAGGGGGACCTACGAGCAGTACTTC. Translation: CASSLARGTYEQYF.

The chain recombines TRBV7-9 with TRBJ1-1; D not certain. Germline assignment: CDR1 SEHNR and CDR2 FQNEAQ (reference sequence). V gave up 1 base and J gave up 1 base, with 13 bases separating them. This CDR3 spans 16 amino acids. The CDR3 sequence: CASSLVGPAANTEAFF. CDR3 in DNA: TGTGCCAGCAGCTTAGTAGGGCCTGCCGCGAACACTGAAGCTTTCTTT.

The genes are TRBV23-1 and TRBJ2-1; the match to TRBD1 covers 7 bases. TRBV23-1 is labeled an ORF, and its function is uncertain. With 2 bases clipped from V and 14 bases from J, the junction kept 6 bases outside the gene matches. The CDR3 is 12 amino acids. CDR3 bases: TGCGCCAGCAGTCAAAACCGGGACAGAAAGTTCTTC. Translation gives CASSQNRDRKFF.